This TCR beta chain was recovered during a study of blood T cell repertoires in COVID-19. In the study overall: Both acute and convalescent COVID-19 samples were obtained from the United States, Italy and Spain. PBMCs, B-cell-depleted T cells, or T cells provided the cDNA or gDNA that made up the material.

Assay used: immunoSEQ multiplex PCR; TCRdb lists only in-frame clones, some missing. The sample records about 80,000 clones, approximately 76% being singletons. V gave up 6 bases and J gave up 0 bases, with 6 bases separating them. This CDR3 has 13 amino acids. Germline CDR1 reads LGHNT; CDR2 reads FRNRAP. V and J are TRBV12-5 and TRBJ2-4; D call uncertain. The TCR comes from an older man with active or convalescent COVID-19. Sequencing was performed on peripheral blood. CDR3 DNA sequence: TGTGCTAGTGGCCCCGTAGCCAAAAACATTCAGTACTTC. Its translation is CASGPVAKNIQYF. The full variable domain, rest sourced from reference TRBV12-5 and TRBJ2-4, is DARVTQTPRHKVTEMGQEVTMRCQPILGHNTVFWYRQTMMQGLELLAYFRNRAPLDDSGMPKDRFSAEMPDATLATLKIQPSEPRDSAVYFCASGPVAKNIQYFGAGTRLSVL.